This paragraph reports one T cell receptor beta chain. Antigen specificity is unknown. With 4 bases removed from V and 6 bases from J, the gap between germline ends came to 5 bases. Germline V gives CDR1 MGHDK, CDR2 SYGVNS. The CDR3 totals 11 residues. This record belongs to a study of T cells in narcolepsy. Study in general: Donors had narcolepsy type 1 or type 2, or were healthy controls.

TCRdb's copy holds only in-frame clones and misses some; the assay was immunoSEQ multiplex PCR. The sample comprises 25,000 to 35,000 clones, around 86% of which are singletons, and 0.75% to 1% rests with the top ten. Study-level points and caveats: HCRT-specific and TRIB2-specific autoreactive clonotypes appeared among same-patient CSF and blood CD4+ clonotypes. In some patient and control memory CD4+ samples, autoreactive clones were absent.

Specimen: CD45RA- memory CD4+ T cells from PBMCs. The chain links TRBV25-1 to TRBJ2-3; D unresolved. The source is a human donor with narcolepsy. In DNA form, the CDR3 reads TGTGCCAGCAGTGTGGGTGATACGCAGTATTTT. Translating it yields CASSVGDTQYF.